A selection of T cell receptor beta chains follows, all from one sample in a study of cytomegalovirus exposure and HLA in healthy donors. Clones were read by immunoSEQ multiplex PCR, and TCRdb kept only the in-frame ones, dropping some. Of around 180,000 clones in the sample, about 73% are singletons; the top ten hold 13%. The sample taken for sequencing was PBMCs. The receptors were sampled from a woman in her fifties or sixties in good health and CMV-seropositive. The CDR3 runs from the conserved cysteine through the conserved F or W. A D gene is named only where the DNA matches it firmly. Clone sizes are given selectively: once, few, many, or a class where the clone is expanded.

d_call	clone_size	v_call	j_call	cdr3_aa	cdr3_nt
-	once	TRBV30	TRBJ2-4	CAWNERGAKNIQYF	TGTGCCTGGAATGAGAGAGGGGCCAAAAACATTCAGTACTTC
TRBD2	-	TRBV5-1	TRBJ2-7	CASSWGTSGGLSYEQYF	TGCGCCAGCAGCTGGGGGACTAGCGGGGGACTTTCCTACGAGCAGTACTTC
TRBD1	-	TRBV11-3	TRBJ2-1	CASSLAGQGAHNEQFF	TGTGCCAGCAGCTTGGCTGGACAGGGGGCCCACAATGAGCAGTTCTTC
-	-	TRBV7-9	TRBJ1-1	CASSLEAAGKAFF	TGTGCCAGCAGCTTAGAGGCCGCGGGGAAAGCTTTCTTT
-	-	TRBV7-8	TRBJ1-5	CASSPRGGGQPQHF	TGTGCCAGCAGCCCGAGGGGAGGAGGTCAGCCCCAGCATTTT
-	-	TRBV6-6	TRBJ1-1	CASSYSRAEAFF	TGTGCCAGCAGTTACTCCCGAGCTGAAGCTTTCTTT
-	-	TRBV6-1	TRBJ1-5	CASRRTSINQPQHF	TGTGCCAGCAGAAGGACATCCATTAATCAGCCCCAGCATTTT
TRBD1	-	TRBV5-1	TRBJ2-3	CASSPEGPGGTDTQYF	TGCGCCAGCAGCCCGGAAGGGCCAGGGGGAACAGATACGCAGTATTTT
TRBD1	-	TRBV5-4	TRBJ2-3	CASSSTGKADTQYF	TGTGCCAGCAGCTCGACAGGGAAGGCAGATACGCAGTATTTT
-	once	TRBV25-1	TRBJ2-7	CASSLQRGEQYF	TGTGCCAGCAGTCTCCAAAGGGGCGAGCAGTACTTC
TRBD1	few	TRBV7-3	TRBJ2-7	CASSLSGQGKPYEQYF	TGTGCCAGCAGCTTATCGGGACAGGGGAAACCCTACGAGCAGTACTTC
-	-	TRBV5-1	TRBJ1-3	CASSLGGQGGNTIYF	TGCGCCAGCAGCTTGGGAGGTCAGGGAGGAAACACCATATATTTT
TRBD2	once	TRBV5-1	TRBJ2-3	CASSFSGGLTDTQYF	TGCGCCAGCAGTTTTAGCGGGGGCCTCACAGATACGCAGTATTTT
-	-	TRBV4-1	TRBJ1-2	CASSVVGDYGYTF	TGCGCCAGCAGCGTGGTCGGGGACTATGGCTACACCTTC
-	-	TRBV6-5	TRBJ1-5	CASSYAQGSNQPQHF	TGTGCCAGCAGTTACGCCCAGGGTAGCAATCAGCCCCAGCATTTT
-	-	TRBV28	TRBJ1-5	CASRAGGNQPQHF	TGTGCCAGCAGGGCAGGAGGAAATCAGCCCCAGCATTTT
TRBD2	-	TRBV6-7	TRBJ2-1	CASTREGSGGGDEQFF	TGTGCCAGCACCCGCGAGGGTAGCGGGGGAGGGGATGAGCAGTTCTTC
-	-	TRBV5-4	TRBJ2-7	CASSLGQYEQYF	TGTGCCAGCAGCTTGGGACAATACGAGCAGTACTTC
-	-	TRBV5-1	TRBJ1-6	CASSLQTDNSPLHF	TGCGCCAGCAGCTTGCAGACAGATAATTCACCCCTCCACTTT
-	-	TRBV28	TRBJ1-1	CASSFLGGRTEAFF	TGTGCCAGCAGTTTTTTGGGGGGAAGAACTGAAGCTTTCTTT
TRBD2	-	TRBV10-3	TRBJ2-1	CAISDPGGGPNEQFF	TGTGCCATCAGTGACCCGGGCGGGGGGCCCAATGAGCAGTTCTTC
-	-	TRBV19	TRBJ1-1	CASSIVTYEQTEAFF	TGTGCCAGTAGTATAGTAACATACGAACAAACTGAAGCTTTCTTT
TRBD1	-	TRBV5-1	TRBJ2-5	CASSPGQGASETQYF	TGCGCCAGCAGCCCCGGACAGGGGGCATCAGAGACCCAGTACTTC
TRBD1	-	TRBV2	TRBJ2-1	CASSVQGGKGNEQFF	TGTGCCAGCAGTGTACAGGGGGGTAAGGGCAATGAGCAGTTCTTC
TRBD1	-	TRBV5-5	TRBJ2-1	CASTLTGGKGVYNEQFF	TGTGCCAGCACCCTGACAGGGGGAAAAGGGGTATACAATGAGCAGTTCTTC
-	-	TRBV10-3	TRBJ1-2	CAISESALTNYGYTF	TGTGCCATCAGTGAGTCGGCCTTGACTAACTATGGCTACACCTTC
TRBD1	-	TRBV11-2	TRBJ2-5	CASSQAVGGKQTQYF	TGTGCCAGCAGCCAAGCGGTAGGGGGCAAACAGACCCAGTACTTC
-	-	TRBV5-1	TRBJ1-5	CASSLGGGDQPQHF	TGCGCCAGCAGCTTGGGCGGGGGAGATCAGCCCCAGCATTTT
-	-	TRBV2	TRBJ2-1	CASSSQGNDEQFF	TGTGCCAGCAGTTCCCAGGGGAACGATGAGCAGTTCTTC
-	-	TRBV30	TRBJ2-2	CAWSVASYGELFF	TGTGCCTGGAGTGTAGCGTCGTACGGGGAGCTGTTTTTT
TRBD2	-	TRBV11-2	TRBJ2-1	CASSLSGGPDNEQFF	TGTGCCAGCAGCTTAAGCGGGGGACCAGACAATGAGCAGTTCTTC
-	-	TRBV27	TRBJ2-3	CASSSGGNTDTQYF	TGTGCCAGCAGCTCGGGGGGCAACACAGATACGCAGTATTTT
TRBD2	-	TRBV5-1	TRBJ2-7	CASSLAGSHPYEQYF	TGCGCCAGCAGCCTAGCGGGGTCGCACCCCTACGAGCAGTACTTC
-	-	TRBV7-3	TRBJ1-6	CASSSGPVTPLHF	TGTGCCAGCAGCTCAGGGCCGGTTACACCCCTCCACTTT
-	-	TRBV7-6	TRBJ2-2	CASSLVASGELFF	TGTGCCAGCAGCTTAGTGGCATCCGGGGAGCTGTTTTTT
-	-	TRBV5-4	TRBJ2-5	CASSFSDRKETQYF	TGTGCCAGCAGCTTTAGTGACAGAAAAGAGACCCAGTACTTC
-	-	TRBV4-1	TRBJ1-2	CASSQEQDRYGYTF	TGCGCCAGCAGCCAAGAACAGGATCGCTATGGCTACACCTTC
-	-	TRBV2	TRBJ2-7	CAIDGQGGKQYF	TGTGCCATCGATGGACAGGGAGGGAAGCAGTACTTC
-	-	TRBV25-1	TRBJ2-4	CASSERTGAKNIQYF	TGTGCCAGCAGTGAAAGGACGGGGGCCAAAAACATTCAGTACTTC
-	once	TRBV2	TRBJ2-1	CASSNTGFEQFF	TGTGCCAGCAGTAATACAGGGTTCGAGCAGTTCTTC
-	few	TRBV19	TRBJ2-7	CASRNPGPPYEQYF	TGTGCCAGTAGGAACCCAGGGCCCCCCTACGAGCAGTACTTC
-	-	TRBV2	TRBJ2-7	CASTGSGEQYF	TGTGCCAGCACAGGGTCGGGCGAGCAGTACTTC
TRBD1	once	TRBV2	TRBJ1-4	CAGKTTGRNEKLFF	TGTGCCGGAAAAACGACAGGGAGGAATGAAAAACTGTTTTTT
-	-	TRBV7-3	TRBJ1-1	CASSSGRATEAFF	TGTGCCAGCAGCTCCGGGAGGGCCACTGAAGCTTTCTTT
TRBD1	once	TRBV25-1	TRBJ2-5	CASGTGGGETQYF	TGTGCCAGCGGCACAGGGGGCGGTGAGACCCAGTACTTC
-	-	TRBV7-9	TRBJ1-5	CASSPRGGIDQPQHF	TGTGCCAGCAGTCCCAGAGGGGGAATCGATCAGCCCCAGCATTTT
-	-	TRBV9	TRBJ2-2	CASRAQMNTGELFF	TGTGCCAGCAGGGCACAAATGAACACCGGGGAGCTGTTTTTT
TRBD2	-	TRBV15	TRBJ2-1	CATSRDLLAGGKYNEQFF	TGTGCCACCAGCAGAGATTTGCTAGCGGGGGGGAAATACAATGAGCAGTTCTTC
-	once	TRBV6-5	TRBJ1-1	CASSYGSGTQTGEAFF	TGTGCCAGCAGTTACGGTTCCGGGACACAAACAGGTGAAGCTTTCTTT
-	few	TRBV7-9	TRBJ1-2	CASSSDSFSNYGYTF	TGTGCCAGCAGCTCGGACAGCTTTTCTAACTATGGCTACACCTTC
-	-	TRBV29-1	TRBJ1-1	CSVGRATEAFF	TGCAGCGTGGGGCGCGCCACTGAAGCTTTCTTT
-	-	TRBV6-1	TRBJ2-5	CASREGLGGLRYQETQYF	TGTGCCAGCAGAGAAGGGTTGGGTGGGCTAAGGTACCAAGAGACCCAGTACTTC
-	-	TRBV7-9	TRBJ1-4	CSSSLDAGVKGTNEKLFF	TGTTCCAGCAGCTTAGACGCAGGGGTGAAGGGAACTAATGAAAAACTGTTTTTT
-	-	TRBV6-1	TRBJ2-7	CASSANSDYEQYF	TGTGCCAGCAGTGCGAATTCCGACTACGAGCAGTACTTC
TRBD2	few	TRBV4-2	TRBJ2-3	CASARTSGSADTQYF	TGTGCCAGCGCCAGGACTAGCGGGAGCGCAGATACGCAGTATTTT